The clone carrying this T cell receptor beta chain was observed a handful of times. Each of the CD4+ naive, central memory, regulatory and stem cell-like memory populations was sorted via CD45RO/CCR7/CD25/CD127/CD95/CD27. Trimming shortened V by 5 bases and J by 5 bases, and 14 bases separated the two germline ends. The germline CDR1 and CDR2 sequences are SGHRS and YFSETQ. This CDR3 region has 14 residues. The sample comes from a study of beta chain features in type 1 diabetes. Isolated RNA was reverse transcribed in full, so expressed TCRB transcripts were sequenced. Repertoires were generated with immunoSEQ multiplex PCR, while TCRdb's copy carries only in-frame clones and drops some. The sample includes more than 150,000 clones, around 10% seen only once; the top ten take 2% to 2.5%.

The chain has TRBV5-1 and TRBJ2-4; D gene uncertain. Sequenced sample: central memory CD4+ T cells from blood. The sequence was collected from a man younger than 35 in good health. The CDR3 is CASRGLQSENIQYF. The CDR3 region has the DNA TGCGCCAGCAGGGGCTTGCAAAGCGAAAACATTCAGTACTTC.